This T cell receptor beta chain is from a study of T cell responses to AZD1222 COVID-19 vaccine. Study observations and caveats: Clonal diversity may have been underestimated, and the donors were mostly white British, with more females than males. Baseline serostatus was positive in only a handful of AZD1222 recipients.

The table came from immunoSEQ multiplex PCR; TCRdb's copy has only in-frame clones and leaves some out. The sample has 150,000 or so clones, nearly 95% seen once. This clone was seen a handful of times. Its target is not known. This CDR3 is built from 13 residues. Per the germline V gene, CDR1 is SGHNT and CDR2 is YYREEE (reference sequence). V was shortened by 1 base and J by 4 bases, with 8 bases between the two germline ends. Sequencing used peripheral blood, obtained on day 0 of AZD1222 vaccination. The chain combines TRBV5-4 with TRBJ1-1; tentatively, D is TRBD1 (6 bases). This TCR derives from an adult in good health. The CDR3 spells CASSLKGVTEAFF. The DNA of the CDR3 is TGTGCCAGCAGCTTGAAGGGGGTCACTGAAGCTTTCTTT.